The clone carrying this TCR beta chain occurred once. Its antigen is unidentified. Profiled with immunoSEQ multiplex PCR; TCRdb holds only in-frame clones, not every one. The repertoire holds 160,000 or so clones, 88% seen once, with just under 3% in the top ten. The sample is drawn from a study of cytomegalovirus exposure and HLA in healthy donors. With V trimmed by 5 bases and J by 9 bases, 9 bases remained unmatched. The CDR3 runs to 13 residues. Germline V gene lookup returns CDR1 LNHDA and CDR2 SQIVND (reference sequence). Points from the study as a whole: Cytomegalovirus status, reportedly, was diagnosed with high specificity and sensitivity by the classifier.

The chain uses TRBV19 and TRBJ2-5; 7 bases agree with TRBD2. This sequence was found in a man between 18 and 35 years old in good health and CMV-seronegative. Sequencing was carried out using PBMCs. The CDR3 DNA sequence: TGTGCCAGTAGTCAGGAGGGGAGCGGGGCCCAGTACTTC. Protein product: CASSQEGSGAQYF.